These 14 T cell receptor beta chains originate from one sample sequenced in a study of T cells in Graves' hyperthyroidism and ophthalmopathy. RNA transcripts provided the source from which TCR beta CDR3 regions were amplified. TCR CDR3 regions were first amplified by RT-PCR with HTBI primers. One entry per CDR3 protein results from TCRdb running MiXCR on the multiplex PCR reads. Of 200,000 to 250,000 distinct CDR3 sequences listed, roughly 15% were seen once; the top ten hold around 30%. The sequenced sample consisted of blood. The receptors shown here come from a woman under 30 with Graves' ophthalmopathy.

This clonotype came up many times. This CDR3 is CASGYGNEQYF. The CDR3 DNA sequence: TGTGCTAGTGGATACGGGAACGAGCAGTACTTC. The chain couples TRBV12-5 to TRBJ2-7; perhaps TRBD2 as D (5 bases). The ends were cut back, 6 bases at V and 5 bases at J, with 8 bases in the middle. The CDR3 covers 11 residues. The V gene's germline CDR1 is LGHNT and CDR2 FRNRAP.

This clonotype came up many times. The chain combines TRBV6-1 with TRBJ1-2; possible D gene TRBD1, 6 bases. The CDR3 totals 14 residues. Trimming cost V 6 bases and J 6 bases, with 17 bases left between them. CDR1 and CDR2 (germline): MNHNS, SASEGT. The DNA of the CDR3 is TGTGCCAGCAGGGCAGGGGAAATTTGGGATGGCTACACCTTC. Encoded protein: CASRAGEIWDGYTF.

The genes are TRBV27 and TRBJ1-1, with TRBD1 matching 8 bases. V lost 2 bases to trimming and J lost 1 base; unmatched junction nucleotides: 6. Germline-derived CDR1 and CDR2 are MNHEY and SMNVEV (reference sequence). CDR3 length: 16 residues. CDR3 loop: CASSLNPGGANTEAFF. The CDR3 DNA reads TGTGCCAGCAGTTTAAATCCAGGGGGCGCGAACACTGAAGCTTTCTTT.

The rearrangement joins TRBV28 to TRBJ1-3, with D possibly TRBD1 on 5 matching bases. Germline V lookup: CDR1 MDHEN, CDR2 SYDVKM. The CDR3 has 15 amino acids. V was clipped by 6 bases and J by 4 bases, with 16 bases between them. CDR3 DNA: TGTGCCAGCAGCCCGAACAAGGGGCCAGGAAACACCATATATTTT. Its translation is CASSPNKGPGNTIYF.

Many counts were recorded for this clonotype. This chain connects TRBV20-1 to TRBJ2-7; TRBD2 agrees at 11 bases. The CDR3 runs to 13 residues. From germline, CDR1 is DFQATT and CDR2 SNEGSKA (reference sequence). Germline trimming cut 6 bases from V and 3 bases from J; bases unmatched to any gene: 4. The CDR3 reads CSATSGRGYEQYF. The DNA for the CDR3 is TGCAGTGCCACTAGCGGGAGAGGCTACGAGCAGTACTTC.

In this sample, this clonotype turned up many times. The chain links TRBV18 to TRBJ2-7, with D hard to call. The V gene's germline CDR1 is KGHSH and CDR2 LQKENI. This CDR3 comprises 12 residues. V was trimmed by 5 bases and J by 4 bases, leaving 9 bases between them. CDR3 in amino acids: CASSGTLYEQYF. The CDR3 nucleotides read TGTGCCAGCTCAGGTACGCTATACGAGCAGTACTTC. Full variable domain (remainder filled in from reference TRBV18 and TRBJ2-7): NAGVMQNPRHLVRRRGQEARLRCSPMKGHSHVYWYRQLPEEGLKFMVYLQKENIIDESGMPKERFSAEFPKEGPSILRIQQVVRGDSAAYFCASSGTLYEQYFGPGTRLTVT.

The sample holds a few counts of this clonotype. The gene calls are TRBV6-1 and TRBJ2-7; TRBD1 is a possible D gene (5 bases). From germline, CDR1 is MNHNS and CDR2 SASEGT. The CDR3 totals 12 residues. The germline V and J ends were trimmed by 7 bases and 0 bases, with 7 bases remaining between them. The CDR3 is CASNQGSYEQYF. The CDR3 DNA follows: TGTGCCAGCAATCAGGGCTCCTACGAGCAGTACTTC.

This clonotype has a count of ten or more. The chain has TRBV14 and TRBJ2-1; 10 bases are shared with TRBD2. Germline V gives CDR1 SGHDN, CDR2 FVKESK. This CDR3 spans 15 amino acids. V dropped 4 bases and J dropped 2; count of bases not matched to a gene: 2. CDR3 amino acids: CASSLLAGAYNEQFF. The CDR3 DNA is TGTGCCAGCAGCCTTCTAGCGGGGGCCTACAATGAGCAGTTCTTC.

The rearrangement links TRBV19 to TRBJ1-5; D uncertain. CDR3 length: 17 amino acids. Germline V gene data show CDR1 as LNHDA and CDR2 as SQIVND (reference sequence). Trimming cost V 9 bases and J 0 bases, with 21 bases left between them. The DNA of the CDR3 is TGTGCCAGAAGTCGTTGGACCGCTAGAATTAGCAATCAGCCCCAGCATTTT. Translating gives CARSRWTARISNQPQHF.

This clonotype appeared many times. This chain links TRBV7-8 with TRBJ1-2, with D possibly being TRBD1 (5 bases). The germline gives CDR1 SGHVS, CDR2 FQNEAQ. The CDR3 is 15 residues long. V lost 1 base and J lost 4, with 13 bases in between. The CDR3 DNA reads TGTGCCAGCAGCTTAGGGTCCGGGACGTCCTATGGCTACACCTTC. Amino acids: CASSLGSGTSYGYTF.

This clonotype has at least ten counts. The chain's CDR3 is CASSLILKGETQYF. CDR3 bases: TGTGCCAGCAGCTTGATCCTTAAGGGAGAGACCCAGTACTTC. This rearrangement joins TRBV11-2 to TRBJ2-5; no reliable D call. This CDR3 is built from 14 residues. From germline, CDR1 is SGHAT and CDR2 FQNNGV. Trimming left V 3 bases short and J 4 bases short, with 12 bases between.

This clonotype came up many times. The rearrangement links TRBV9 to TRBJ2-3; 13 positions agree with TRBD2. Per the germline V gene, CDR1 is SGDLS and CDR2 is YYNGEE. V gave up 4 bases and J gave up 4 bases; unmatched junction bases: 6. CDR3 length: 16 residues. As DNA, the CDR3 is TGTGCCAGCAGCCCACTAGCGGGAGGGCCCTCAGATACGCAGTATTTT. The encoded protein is CASSPLAGGPSDTQYF. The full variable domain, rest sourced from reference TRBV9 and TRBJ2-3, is DSGVTQTPKHLITATGQRVTLRCSPRSGDLSVYWYQQSLDQGLQFLIQYYNGEERAKGNILERFSAQQFPDLHSELNLSSLELGDSALYFCASSPLAGGPSDTQYFGPGTRLTVL.

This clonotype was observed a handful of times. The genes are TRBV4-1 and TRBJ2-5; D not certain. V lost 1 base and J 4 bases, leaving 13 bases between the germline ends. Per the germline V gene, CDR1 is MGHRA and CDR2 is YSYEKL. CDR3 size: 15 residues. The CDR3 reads CASSQGARLSETQYF. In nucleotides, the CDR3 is TGCGCCAGCAGCCAAGGGGCAAGGCTGTCAGAGACCCAGTACTTC.

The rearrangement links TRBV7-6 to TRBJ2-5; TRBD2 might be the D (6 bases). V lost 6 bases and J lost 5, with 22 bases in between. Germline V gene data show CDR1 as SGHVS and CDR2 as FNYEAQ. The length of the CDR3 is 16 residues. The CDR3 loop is CASSSADGSYSETQYF. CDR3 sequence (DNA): TGTGCCAGCAGTTCAGCGGACGGGAGTTATTCGGAGACCCAGTACTTC.